The present TCR beta chain was sequenced within a study of T cell responses to AZD1222 COVID-19 vaccine. Study observations and caveats: Nearly half of unique spike-specific TCRs reportedly avoided B.1.351 and B.1.1.7 mutated regions. Repertoire collection took place solely once the T cell response had peaked. Clonal diversity may have been underestimated in mostly white British donors.

As regards this clone: Its antigen is unidentified.

The CDR3 is 14 amino acids. The V gene's germline CDR1 is SGHTA and CDR2 FQGTGA. V gave up 5 bases and J gave up 2 bases; unmatched junction bases: 5. TCRdb keeps only in-frame clones here, not all; method: immunoSEQ multiplex PCR. The repertoire holds about 140,000 clones, roughly 87% seen once, with less than 6.5% in the top ten. This chain uses TRBV7-3 with TRBJ2-5; 7 nucleotides align to TRBD2. The receptor comes from an adult who received the AZD1222 COVID-19 vaccine. Sequenced here: peripheral blood, sampled 28 days after the second AZD1222 dose. The CDR3 bases are TGTGCCAGCAGCGAGACTAGCAGTCAAGAGACCCAGTACTTC. Encoded protein: CASSETSSQETQYF.